Presented here are 24 T cell receptor beta chains from one specimen sequenced in a study of CD8 T cells in ankylosing spondylitis. TCRdb reanalysed the 5' RACE reads using MiXCR and keeps one entry per CDR3 protein. The table has about 220,000 distinct CDR3 sequences, about 10% seen once. Input material: blood, either unsorted or a sorted T cell fraction (not recorded which). These receptors originate from a male donor with ankylosing spondylitis or in good health (not recorded which).

This clonotype was counted at least ten times. The rearrangement links TRBV5-1 to TRBJ2-7; no clear D gene. Trimming pared 1 base from V and 6 bases from J, leaving 17 bases between. Looked up from germline, CDR1 is SGHRS and CDR2 is YFSETQ. This CDR3 is 15 amino acids long. The chain's CDR3 is CASSLWADSWTEQYF. The CDR3, as DNA: TGCGCCAGCAGCTTGTGGGCAGATAGCTGGACCGAGCAGTACTTC.

This clonotype was recorded many times. The rearrangement links TRBV20-1 to TRBJ2-7; 9 nucleotides line up with TRBD1. The germline gives CDR1 DFQATT, CDR2 SNEGSKA (reference sequence). This CDR3 is 15 amino acids long. Germline trimming cut 1 base from V and 9 bases from J; bases unmatched to any gene: 13. This chain's CDR3 is CSARVPPDRGFGQYF. CDR3 nucleotide sequence: TGCAGTGCTAGAGTACCGCCGGACAGGGGCTTCGGGCAGTACTTC.

This clonotype was observed many times. J is TRBJ2-7 and V is TRBV24-1; TRBD2 matches 8 bases. Germline V CDR1 and CDR2: KGHDR, SFDVKD. Losses at the gene ends were 2 bases for V and 5 bases for J; bases not matched to a gene: 7. CDR3 length equals 15 residues. DNA of the CDR3: TGTGCCACCAGTGATTCAATAGCGGGAATTGACGAGCAGTACTTC. Amino acid sequence: CATSDSIAGIDEQYF.

This clonotype has ten or more counts. The rearrangement links TRBV5-1 to TRBJ2-7; tentatively, D is TRBD1 (6 bases). V was clipped by 9 bases and J by 1 base, with 20 bases between them. Looked up from germline, CDR1 is SGHRS and CDR2 is YFSETQ. The CDR3 contains 15 residues. The CDR3 region has the DNA TGCGCCATGAAGGTCTTCGGGACACATTCCTACGAGCAGTACTTC. Residues: CAMKVFGTHSYEQYF.

This clonotype was observed a handful of times. The chain uses TRBV14 and TRBJ2-1; 9 positions agree with TRBD1. Germline CDR1 is SGHDN and CDR2 is FVKESK. The CDR3 has 16 amino acids. Trimming cost V 3 bases and J 5 bases; bases outside gene matches: 8. CDR3: CASSHLPGQGNNEQFF. CDR3 coding DNA: TGTGCCAGCAGCCACCTTCCGGGACAGGGAAACAATGAGCAGTTCTTC. Full variable domain (missing parts from reference TRBV14 and TRBJ2-1): EAGVTQFPSHSVIEKGQTVTLRCDPISGHDNLYWYRRVMGKEIKFLLHFVKESKQDESGMPNNRFLAERTGGTYSTLKVQPAELEDSGVYFCASSHLPGQGNNEQFFGPGTRLTVL.

This clonotype came up many times. V and J are TRBV3-1 and TRBJ2-1; 8 positions agree with TRBD1. Trimming at V came to 1 base and at J to 2 bases, leaving 1 base not matched to a gene. The CDR3 spans 15 residues. The germline CDR1 and CDR2 sequences are LGHDT and YNNKEL (reference sequence). The CDR3 is CASSQAQGAYNEQFF. In nucleotides, the CDR3 is TGTGCCAGCAGCCAAGCACAGGGGGCCTACAATGAGCAGTTCTTC.

Ten or more counts support this clonotype. The chain joins TRBV12-3 or TRBV12-4 to TRBJ2-2; a possible D gene is TRBD2 (6 bases). V gave up 3 bases and J gave up 8 bases, with 13 bases separating them. The CDR3 spans 14 residues. The CDR3 DNA reads TGTGCCAGCAGTTTGTTGTATCGGGGGGGGGAGCTGTTTTTT. It codes for CASSLLYRGGELFF.

With regard to this clonotype: A much larger clonotype is one base distant, so this may be a read error. V gene TRBV27 combines with J gene TRBJ1-4; no clear D. Germline V lookup: CDR1 MNHEY, CDR2 SMNVEV (reference sequence). This CDR3 is built from 16 residues. CDR3: CASSRLTVATNDKLFF. CDR3 nucleotides: TGTGCCAGCAGTCGACTCACAGTTGCAACTAATGACAAACTGTTTTTT.

V and J are TRBV20-1 and TRBJ2-5; the D is unclear. Looked up from germline, CDR1 is DFQATT and CDR2 is SNEGSKA (reference sequence). This CDR3 has 15 amino acids. V dropped 3 bases and J dropped 6 bases, with 20 bases sitting between them. The CDR3 spells CSASDLGRPQKTQYF. CDR3 DNA sequence: TGCAGTGCTAGTGACCTCGGACGTCCCCAGAAGACCCAGTACTTC.

This clonotype was picked up a small number of times. V is TRBV5-1 and J is TRBJ2-3; D perhaps matches TRBD2 (5 bases). Germline-derived CDR1 and CDR2 are SGHRS and YFSETQ. This CDR3 comprises 14 residues. Trimming shortened V by 3 bases and J by 8 bases, and 16 bases separated the two germline ends. The CDR3 protein is CASSSLLAGGTQYF. The CDR3 bases are TGCGCCAGCAGCTCCCTACTCGCGGGCGGTACGCAGTATTTT.

The chain joins TRBV5-5 to TRBJ1-2, with no clear D. The germline gives CDR1 SGHKS, CDR2 YYEKEE (reference sequence). Trimming cost V 1 base and J 6 bases, with 4 bases left between them. This CDR3 comprises 11 residues. The DNA for the CDR3 is TGTGCCAGCAGCTTGTCGGATGGCTACACCTTC. Translating it yields CASSLSDGYTF.

This clonotype has a handful of counts. DNA for the CDR3: TGTGCCAGCAGCCAAGGGACAGGCGACGCCAAAAACATTCAGTACTTC. Its translation: CASSQGTGDAKNIQYF. The chain is built from TRBV5-6 and TRBJ2-4; 8 nucleotides line up with TRBD1. This CDR3 is built from 16 residues. CDR1 is SGHDT and CDR2 is YYEEEE in the germline V gene. V trimming: 4 bases; J trimming: 1 base; junction bases outside the gene matches: 7.

Many counts were recorded for this clonotype. V gene TRBV10-3 combines with J gene TRBJ2-7; D is ambiguous. Trimming left V 8 bases short and J 0 bases short, with 11 bases between. Per germline, CDR1 ENHRY and CDR2 SYGVKD. The CDR3 sequence is 13 residues long. The CDR3 DNA reads TGTGCCATCTTCTCGGACGGCTCCTACGAGCAGTACTTC. Its protein product is CAIFSDGSYEQYF.

This clonotype was observed many times. The rearrangement uses TRBV20-1 and TRBJ1-1, with TRBD1 as a possible D gene (6 bases). The CDR3 consists of 14 residues. Germline V gives CDR1 DFQATT, CDR2 SNEGSKA (reference sequence). This chain's CDR3 is CRFYRDTSNTEAFF. DNA for the CDR3: TGCAGGTTCTACCGGGACACTTCGAACACTGAAGCTTTCTTT.

V is TRBV3-1 and J is TRBJ2-2; perhaps D is TRBD1 or TRBD2 (5 bases each). V was trimmed by 1 base and J by 7 bases, leaving 13 bases between them. Germline V gene sequence: CDR1 LGHDT, CDR2 YNNKEL (reference sequence). CDR3 length equals 15 residues. CDR3 residues: CASSQVSGQDGELFF. The CDR3 coding sequence is TGTGCCAGCAGCCAAGTGTCGGGGCAAGACGGGGAGCTGTTTTTT. Variable domain in full (rest from reference TRBV3-1 and TRBJ2-2): DTAVSQTPKYLVTQMGNDKSIKCEQNLGHDTMYWYKQDSKKFLKIMFSYNNKELIINETVPNRFSPKSPDKAHLNLHINSLELGDSAVYFCASSQVSGQDGELFFGEGSRLTVL.

There are a few counts of this clonotype. In DNA form, the CDR3 reads TGTGCCACCAGCAGAGATCTCGGGGGGGCAGATACGCAGTATTTT. Its translation is CATSRDLGGADTQYF. The rearrangement joins TRBV15 to TRBJ2-3, with 8 bases identical to TRBD2. In germline, CDR1 is LNHNV, CDR2 YYDKDF (reference sequence). The CDR3 covers 15 residues. V gave up 0 bases and J gave up 4 bases; unmatched junction bases: 3. The whole variable domain, filled in from reference TRBV15 and TRBJ2-3, reads DAMVIQNPRYQVTQFGKPVTLSCSQTLNHNVMYWYQQKSSQAPKLLFHYYDKDFNNEADTPDNFQSRRPNTSFCFLDIRSPGLGDTAMYLCATSRDLGGADTQYFGPGTRLTVL.

The rearrangement links TRBV3-1 to TRBJ2-1; D is unresolved. CDR3 length: 14 amino acids. The germline V gene has CDR1 LGHDT and CDR2 YNNKEL (reference sequence). V dropped 1 base and J dropped 5 bases, with 9 bases sitting between them. DNA for the CDR3: TGTGCCAGCAGCCAAGGGCTAACTAACAATGAGCAGTTCTTC. This translates into CASSQGLTNNEQFF.

The sample holds many counts of this clonotype. The chain recombines TRBV20-1 with TRBJ2-2, with D perhaps TRBD1 (6 bases). The CDR3 contains 14 residues. V dropped 2 bases and J dropped 7 bases, with 14 bases sitting between them. Germline values: CDR1 DFQATT, CDR2 SNEGSKA (reference sequence). The CDR3 here is CSARSPRGGGELFF. CDR3 bases: TGCAGTGCTAGATCCCCCAGGGGCGGCGGGGAGCTGTTTTTT.

In the case of this clonotype: A clone one base away is much larger, so this may be a read error. The chain joins TRBV27 to TRBJ2-5; TRBD1 aligns across 8 bases. The J segment lost 3 bases and the V segment lost 6 bases, leaving 3 bases of the junction unmatched. The CDR3 runs to 13 residues. CDR1 MNHEY and CDR2 SMNVEV come from the germline V gene (reference sequence). This CDR3 is CASSMTGEETQYF. For the CDR3, the DNA is TGTGCCAGCAGCATGACAGGGGAAGAGACCCAGTACTTC.

This clonotype was seen at least ten times. V usage is TRBV10-3 and J usage is TRBJ2-3, with TRBD2 matching over 7 bases. The CDR3 is 13 amino acids. Germline lookup yields CDR1 ENHRY and CDR2 SYGVKD. V was pared by 7 bases and J by 3 bases, with 4 bases of the junction left unmatched. CDR3 in DNA: TGTGCCATCAAAGGGGAGGGGACAGATACGCAGTATTTT. Residues: CAIKGEGTDTQYF.

There are many counts of this clonotype. The V gene is TRBV5-1, the J gene TRBJ2-3, with 7 bases aligning to TRBD2. CDR1 and CDR2 (germline): SGHRS, YFSETQ. V gave up 0 bases and J gave up 4 bases; unmatched junction bases: 8. The CDR3 is 16 residues long. This CDR3 reads CASSLVLSGEADTQYF. The CDR3 nucleotides read TGCGCCAGCAGCTTGGTCCTCAGCGGGGAGGCAGATACGCAGTATTTT.

In this sample, this clonotype turned up many times. J is TRBJ1-5 and V is TRBV5-6; D gene uncertain. V lost 0 bases and J 6 bases, leaving 7 bases between the germline ends. The CDR3 totals 13 residues. In germline, CDR1 is SGHDT, CDR2 YYEEEE. CDR3 protein: CASSLEAVQPQHF. The CDR3 DNA sequence: TGTGCCAGCAGCTTGGAGGCGGTTCAGCCCCAGCATTTT.

This clonotype was observed at least ten times. The V gene is TRBV3-1, the J gene TRBJ2-7; D unclear. The germline CDR1 and CDR2 sequences are LGHDT and YNNKEL (reference sequence). The length of the CDR3 is 13 residues. Trimming left V 0 bases short and J 2 bases short, with 5 bases between. The CDR3 DNA reads as TGTGCCAGCAGCCAAGAAGTTACCTACGAGCAGTACTTC. The encoded protein is CASSQEVTYEQYF.

V and J are TRBV12-3 or TRBV12-4 and TRBJ1-5, with D unresolved. Trimming stripped 4 bases from V and 0 bases from J, with 10 bases between. The CDR3 has 15 amino acids. CDR3 DNA: TGTGCCAGCAGTTCGTGGCACGATAGCAATCAGCCCCAGCATTTT. Translating it yields CASSSWHDSNQPQHF.